One and the same sample provided the 17 T cell receptor beta chains below, sequenced in a study of blood T cell repertoires in COVID-19 (dated by TCRdb to the early 2020s). Receptor libraries were prepared by the immunoSEQ multiplex PCR assay. As stored in TCRdb, this immuneACCESS dataset retains in-frame rearrangements with V and J assigned. A fraction of the clones does not appear; measured against another copy, unresolved V genes explain less than half of the discrepancy, and the remainder lacks a known reason. The sample table records roughly 200,000 clones; around nine tenths of these occur just once. The biggest ten clones account for about 7% of the sample. Sequenced sample: peripheral blood. These receptors all come from a man aged 35 to 55 with acute or convalescent COVID-19.

The rearrangement uses TRBV3-1 (or the pseudogene TRBV3-2) and TRBJ1-4, with TRBD1 identical over 7 bases. CDR3 length equals 14 residues. The germline CDR1 and CDR2 sequences are LGHDT and YNNKEL (reference sequence). V lost 1 base to trimming and J lost 10 bases; unmatched junction nucleotides: 6. CDR3 coding DNA: TGTGCCAGCAGCCAAGGACAGGGTTCGGCAAAACTGTTTTTT. Its protein product is CASSQGQGSAKLFF.

V gene TRBV27 combines with J gene TRBJ1-2, with 7 bases identical to TRBD1. The length of the CDR3 is 15 residues. Germline V gene data show CDR1 as MNHEY and CDR2 as SMNVEV (reference sequence). The ends lost 5 bases at V and 7 bases at J; junction bases unmatched: 13. CDR3 coding DNA: TGTGCCAGCAGTGAGAGGGGGCGTCAGGTCCTTGGCTACACCTTC. This encodes CASSERGRQVLGYTF.

This clone came up once. In nucleotides, the CDR3 is TGTGCCAGCAGAAGTGGGGAGGGACAGGGGTCCTACGAGCAGTACTTC. Translated, it gives CASRSGEGQGSYEQYF. The rearrangement uses TRBV4-2 and TRBJ2-7; TRBD1 matches at 10 bases. Germline V gives CDR1 LGHNA, CDR2 YNFKEQ. The CDR3 totals 16 residues. The V and J ends lost 6 bases and 1 base, in that order; junction bases with no gene match: 9.

The chain joins TRBV27 to TRBJ1-5; D not certain. Germline-derived CDR1 and CDR2 are MNHEY and SMNVEV (reference sequence). The CDR3 loop spans 15 amino acids. The V end lost 1 base, the J end lost 6 bases, and 13 bases lay between the germline ends. CDR3 in DNA: TGTGCCAGCAGTTTATATGGGGAGGGAGGTCAGCCCCAGCATTTT. Encoded protein: CASSLYGEGGQPQHF.

The sample holds one count of this clone. The chain combines TRBV5-1 with TRBJ1-3; 7 bases agree with TRBD1. This CDR3 has 17 residues. Germline values: CDR1 SGHRS, CDR2 YFSETQ. J gave up 1 base and V 4 bases, and 11 bases lay outside the gene matches. This chain's CDR3 is CASSAQIGTASGNTIYF. The CDR3 coding sequence is TGCGCCAGCAGCGCACAAATCGGGACAGCTTCTGGAAACACCATATATTTT.

The chain carries TRBV3-1 (or the pseudogene TRBV3-2) and TRBJ1-4, with 8 bases lining up with TRBD1. After removal of 0 bases from V and 5 bases from J, the junction contained 2 bases not matched to a gene. The CDR3 contains 15 residues. The germline V gene encodes CDR1 LGHDT and CDR2 YNNKEL (reference sequence). CDR3 DNA sequence: TGTGCCAGCAGCCAAGAGAGACAGGGGAATGAAAAACTGTTTTTT. Translation: CASSQERQGNEKLFF.

This clone has only one observation. The rearrangement links TRBV29-1 to TRBJ2-1; 7 bases fit TRBD2. This CDR3 contains 14 residues. Germline CDR1 is SQVTM and CDR2 is ANQGSEA. Trimming cost V 5 bases and J 5 bases; bases outside gene matches: 9. CDR3: CSVSPWGGDNEQFF. The CDR3 DNA reads TGCAGCGTTTCCCCTTGGGGGGGGGACAATGAGCAGTTCTTC.

V and J are TRBV19 and TRBJ1-1; D not certain. The CDR3 has 15 residues. Trimming took off 3 bases at V and 1 base at J, with 12 bases between the two ends. CDR1 and CDR2 from the germline V gene are LNHDA and SQIVND (reference sequence). CDR3: CASSIISGQNTEAFF. The CDR3 bases are TGTGCCAGTAGTATTATCAGCGGCCAGAACACTGAAGCTTTCTTT.

The CDR3 sequence is CATAPSTGAITEAFF. DNA of the CDR3: TGTGCCACCGCCCCCTCGACAGGGGCGATAACTGAAGCTTTCTTT. This chain connects TRBV27 to TRBJ1-1, with 8 bases aligning to TRBD1. This CDR3 is built from 15 residues. The J segment lost 5 bases and the V segment lost 10 bases, leaving 15 bases of the junction unmatched. Germline lookup yields CDR1 MNHEY and CDR2 SMNVEV (reference sequence).

The V and J genes are TRBV27 and TRBJ1-2, with D possibly matching TRBD1 (6 bases). V lost 4 bases, J lost 4 bases, and 16 bases lay in between. This CDR3 comprises 15 residues. Germline CDR1 is MNHEY and CDR2 is SMNVEV (reference sequence). This chain's CDR3 is CASSSVREGGYGYTF. The CDR3 nucleotides are TGTGCCAGCAGTTCAGTGAGGGAGGGGGGCTATGGCTACACCTTC.

The J gene is TRBJ2-1, the V gene TRBV20-1; TRBD2 might be the D (5 bases). V shed 6 bases and J shed 7 bases, with 10 bases lying between them. Germline V gives CDR1 DFQATT, CDR2 SNEGSKA (reference sequence). This CDR3 is built from 11 residues. CDR3 nucleotide sequence: TGCAGTGCCGTGAGGGAGAATGAGCAGTTCTTC. The encoded protein is CSAVRENEQFF.

The chain combines TRBV11-2 with TRBJ1-2, with D possibly matching TRBD1 (6 bases). Trimming left V 4 bases short and J 4 bases short, with 16 bases between. CDR1 SGHAT and CDR2 FQNNGV come from the germline V gene. CDR3 length: 15 amino acids. CDR3 DNA: TGTGCCAGCAGCTCCAGACCGGGACAAGCCTATGGCTACACCTTC. It specifies CASSSRPGQAYGYTF. Using reference TRBV11-2 and TRBJ1-2 for the parts outside the CDR3, the full variable domain is EAGVAQSPRYKIIEKRQSVAFWCNPISGHATLYWYQQILGQGPKLLIQFQNNGVVDDSQLPKDRFSAERLKGVDSTLKIQPAKLEDSAVYLCASSSRPGQAYGYTFGSGTRLTVV.

The rearrangement links TRBV5-1 to TRBJ2-1, with TRBD2 matching over 8 bases. This CDR3 is built from 15 residues. V lost 3 bases, J lost 6 bases, and 8 bases stayed unmatched. The germline V gene encodes CDR1 SGHRS and CDR2 YFSETQ. The CDR3 spells CASSSTGTRGNEQFF. The CDR3 region has the DNA TGCGCCAGCAGCTCAACCGGGACTAGGGGCAATGAGCAGTTCTTC. Variable domain in full (rest from reference TRBV5-1 and TRBJ2-1): KAGVTQTPRYLIKTRGQQVTLSCSPISGHRSVSWYQQTPGQGLQFLFEYFSETQRNKGNFPGRFSGRQFSNSRSEMNVSTLELGDSALYLCASSSTGTRGNEQFFGPGTRLTVL.

The J gene is TRBJ2-7, the V gene TRBV7-2; maybe TRBD1 (6 bases). V dropped 1 base and J dropped 5 bases, with 15 bases sitting between them. CDR3 length equals 15 residues. Germline V CDR1 and CDR2: SGHTA, FQGNSA. CDR3 region: CASSLDPQGWDEQYF. In DNA, the CDR3 is TGTGCCAGCAGCTTAGACCCACAGGGATGGGACGAGCAGTACTTC.

This clone was seen just once. This chain joins TRBV19 and TRBJ1-1; D might be TRBD1 (5 bases). The CDR3 is 16 amino acids. Germline V gives CDR1 LNHDA, CDR2 SQIVND (reference sequence). The germline V and J ends were trimmed by 1 base and 0 bases, with 12 bases remaining between them. The CDR3 region is CASSIVAGIMNTEAFF. The CDR3 coding sequence is TGTGCCAGTAGTATAGTGGCAGGGATTATGAACACTGAAGCTTTCTTT.

The chain joins TRBV10-3 to TRBJ2-5; 12 nucleotides agree with TRBD1. Germline V gene data show CDR1 as ENHRY and CDR2 as SYGVKD. The CDR3 loop spans 18 amino acids. Trimming cost V 2 bases and J 4 bases; bases outside gene matches: 11. For the CDR3, the DNA is TGTGCCATCAGTGAGGCCATGCCGGGACAGGGGGCTCTAGAGACCCAGTACTTC. Its protein product is CAISEAMPGQGALETQYF.

This chain links TRBV2 with TRBJ2-7; 11 bases agree with TRBD2. CDR3 length: 14 residues. The ends lost 6 bases at V and 5 bases at J; junction bases unmatched: 6. Germline lookup yields CDR1 SNHLY and CDR2 FYNNEI. In DNA form, the CDR3 reads TGTGCCAGCAGGACTAGCGGGGATACAGACGAGCAGTACTTC. This sequence encodes CASRTSGDTDEQYF.